The present TCR beta chain was sequenced within a study of cytomegalovirus exposure and HLA in healthy donors. The donors (healthy individuals) were bone marrow donors. Use of 60 Vbeta and 13 Jbeta primers characterized the PCR. The protocol was immunoSEQ multiplex PCR, while the TCRdb copy is restricted to in-frame clones and leaves out a portion. The sample lists hundreds of thousands of clones, 65% to 75% seen once, with less than 2% in the top ten. This CDR3 is 13 amino acids long. Trimming removed 9 bases at V and 1 base at J, with 11 bases between. From germline, CDR1 is MNHEY and CDR2 SVGAGI. The receptor was isolated from a woman aged 25 to 39 in good health and CMV-seronegative. Source material: PBMCs. The chain joins TRBV6-5 to TRBJ2-3; D is uncertain. DNA of the CDR3: TGTGCCAGTACCACTGTTGGCACAGATACGCAGTATTTT. As protein: CASTTVGTDTQYF.